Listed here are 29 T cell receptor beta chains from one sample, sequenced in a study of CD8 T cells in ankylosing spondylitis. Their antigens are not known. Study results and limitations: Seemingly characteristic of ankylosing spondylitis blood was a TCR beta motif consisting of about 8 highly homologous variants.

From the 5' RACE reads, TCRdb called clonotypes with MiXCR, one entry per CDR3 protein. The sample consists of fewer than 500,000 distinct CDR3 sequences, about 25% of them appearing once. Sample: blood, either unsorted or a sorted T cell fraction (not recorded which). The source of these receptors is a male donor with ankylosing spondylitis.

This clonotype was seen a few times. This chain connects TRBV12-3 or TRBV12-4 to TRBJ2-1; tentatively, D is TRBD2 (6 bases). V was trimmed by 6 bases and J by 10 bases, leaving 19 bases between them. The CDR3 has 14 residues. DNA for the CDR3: TGTGCCAGCAGGATCGGCGGGATCGCCACAGAGCAGTTCTTC. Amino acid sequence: CASRIGGIATEQFF.

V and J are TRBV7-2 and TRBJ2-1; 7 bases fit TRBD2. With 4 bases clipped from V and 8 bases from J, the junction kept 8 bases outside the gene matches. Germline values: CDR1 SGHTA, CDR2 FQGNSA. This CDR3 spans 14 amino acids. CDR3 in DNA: TGTGCCAGCAGCTCTGGACTAGGAATCGATGAGCAGTTCTTC. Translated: CASSSGLGIDEQFF.

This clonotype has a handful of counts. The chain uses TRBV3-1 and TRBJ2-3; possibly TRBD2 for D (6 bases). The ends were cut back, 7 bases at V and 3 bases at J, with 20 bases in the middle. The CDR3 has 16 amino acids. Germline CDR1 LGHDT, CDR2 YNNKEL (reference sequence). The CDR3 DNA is TGTGCCAGCACCAATACAATATCTCTAGCGACAGATACGCAGTATTTT. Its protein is CASTNTISLATDTQYF.

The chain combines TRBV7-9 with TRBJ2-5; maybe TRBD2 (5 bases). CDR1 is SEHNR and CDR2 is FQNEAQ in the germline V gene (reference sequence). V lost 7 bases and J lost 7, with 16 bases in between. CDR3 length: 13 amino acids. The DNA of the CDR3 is TGTGCCAGCACAACGGACTTCCTGGGGACCCAGTACTTC. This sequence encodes CASTTDFLGTQYF.

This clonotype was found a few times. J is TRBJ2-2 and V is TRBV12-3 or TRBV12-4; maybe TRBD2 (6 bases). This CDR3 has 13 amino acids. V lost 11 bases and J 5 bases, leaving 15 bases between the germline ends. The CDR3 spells CAGFGEATGELFF. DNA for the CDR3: TGTGCCGGATTTGGGGAGGCGACCGGGGAGCTGTTTTTT.

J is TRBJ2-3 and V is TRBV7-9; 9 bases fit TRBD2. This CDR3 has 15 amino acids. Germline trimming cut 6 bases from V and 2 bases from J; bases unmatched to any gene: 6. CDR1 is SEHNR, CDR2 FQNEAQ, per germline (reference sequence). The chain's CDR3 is CASRLLAGSTDTQYF. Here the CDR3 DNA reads TGTGCCAGCAGGCTGCTAGCGGGGTCCACAGATACGCAGTATTTT.

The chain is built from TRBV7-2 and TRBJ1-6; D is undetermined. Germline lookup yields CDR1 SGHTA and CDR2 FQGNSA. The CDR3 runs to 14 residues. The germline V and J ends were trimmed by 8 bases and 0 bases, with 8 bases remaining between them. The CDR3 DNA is TGTGCCAGCGGTCCGATCTCCTATAATTCACCCCTCCACTTT. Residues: CASGPISYNSPLHF.

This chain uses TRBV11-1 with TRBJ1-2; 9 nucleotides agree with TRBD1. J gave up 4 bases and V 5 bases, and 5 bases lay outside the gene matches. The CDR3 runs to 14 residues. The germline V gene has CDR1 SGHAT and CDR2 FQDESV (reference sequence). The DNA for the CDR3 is TGTGCCAGCAGCCAAGGACAGGGGAGCTATGGCTACACCTTC. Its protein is CASSQGQGSYGYTF.

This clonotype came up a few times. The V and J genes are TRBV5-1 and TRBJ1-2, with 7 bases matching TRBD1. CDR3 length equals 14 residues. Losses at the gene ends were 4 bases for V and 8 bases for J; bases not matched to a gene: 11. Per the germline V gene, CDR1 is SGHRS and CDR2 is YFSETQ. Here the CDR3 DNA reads TGCGCCAGCAGCCCAGGGACAGACGGTATGGGCTACACCTTC. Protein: CASSPGTDGMGYTF.

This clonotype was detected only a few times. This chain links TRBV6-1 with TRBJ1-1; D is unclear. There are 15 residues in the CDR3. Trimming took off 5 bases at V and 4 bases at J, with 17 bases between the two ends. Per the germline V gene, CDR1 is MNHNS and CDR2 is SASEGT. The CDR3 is CASSPTRLVGTEAFF. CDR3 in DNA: TGTGCCAGCAGTCCCACCCGACTAGTTGGCACTGAAGCTTTCTTT.

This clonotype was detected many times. The CDR3 region has the DNA TGCGCCAGCAGCTTGGGTCAGGTGAACACTGAAGCTTTCTTT. It encodes CASSLGQVNTEAFF. This chain joins TRBV5-1 and TRBJ1-1; no firm D call. The CDR3 sequence is 14 residues long. The V end lost 0 bases, the J end lost 0 bases, and 6 bases lay between the germline ends. The germline V gene has CDR1 SGHRS and CDR2 YFSETQ.

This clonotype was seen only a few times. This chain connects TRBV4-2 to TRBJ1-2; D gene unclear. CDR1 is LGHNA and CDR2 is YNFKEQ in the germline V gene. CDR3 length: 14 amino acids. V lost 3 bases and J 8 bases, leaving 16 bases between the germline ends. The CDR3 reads CASSHSSGSGGYTF. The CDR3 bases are TGTGCCAGCAGCCACAGTTCGGGATCGGGCGGCTACACCTTC.

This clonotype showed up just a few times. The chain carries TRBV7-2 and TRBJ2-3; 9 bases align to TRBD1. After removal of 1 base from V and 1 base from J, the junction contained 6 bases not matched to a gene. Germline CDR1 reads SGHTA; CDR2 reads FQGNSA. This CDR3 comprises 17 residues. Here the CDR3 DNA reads TGTGCCAGCAGCTTAGTTGGGACAGGGACAGGCACAGATACGCAGTATTTT. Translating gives CASSLVGTGTGTDTQYF.

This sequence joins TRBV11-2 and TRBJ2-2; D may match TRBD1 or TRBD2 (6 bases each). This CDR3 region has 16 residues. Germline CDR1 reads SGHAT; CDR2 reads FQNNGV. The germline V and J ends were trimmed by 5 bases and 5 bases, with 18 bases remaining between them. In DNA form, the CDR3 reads TGTGCCAGCAGCCTTAGACAGGCTGCGGGAACCGGGGAGCTGTTTTTT. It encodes CASSLRQAAGTGELFF.

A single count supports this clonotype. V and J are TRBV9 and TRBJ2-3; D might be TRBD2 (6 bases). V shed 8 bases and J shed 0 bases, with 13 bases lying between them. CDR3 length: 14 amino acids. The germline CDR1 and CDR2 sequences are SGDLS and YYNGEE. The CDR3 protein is CASGGGISTDTQYF. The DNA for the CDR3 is TGTGCCAGTGGTGGCGGGATTAGCACAGATACGCAGTATTTT.

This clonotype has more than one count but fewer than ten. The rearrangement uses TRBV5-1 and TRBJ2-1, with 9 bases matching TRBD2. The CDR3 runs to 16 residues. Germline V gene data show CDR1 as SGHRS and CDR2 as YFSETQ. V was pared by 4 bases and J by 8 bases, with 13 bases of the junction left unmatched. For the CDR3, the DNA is TGCGCCAGCAGCATAGCGGGAGACGGGGGAATAGATGAGCAGTTCTTC. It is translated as CASSIAGDGGIDEQFF.

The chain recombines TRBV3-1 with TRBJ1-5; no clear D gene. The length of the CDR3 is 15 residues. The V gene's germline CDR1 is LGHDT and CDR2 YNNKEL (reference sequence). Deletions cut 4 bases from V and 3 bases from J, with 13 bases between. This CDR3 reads CASSPRYGFNQPQHF. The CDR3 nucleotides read TGTGCCAGCAGCCCCAGGTACGGGTTCAATCAGCCCCAGCATTTT.

CDR3 protein: CASSGLGRANEQFF. The CDR3 bases are TGCGCCAGCAGCGGGTTAGGTCGGGCCAATGAGCAGTTCTTC. V and J are TRBV5-1 and TRBJ2-1; D remains ambiguous. The V end lost 4 bases, the J end lost 6 bases, and 14 bases lay between the germline ends. This CDR3 has 14 amino acids. Germline CDR1 SGHRS, CDR2 YFSETQ.

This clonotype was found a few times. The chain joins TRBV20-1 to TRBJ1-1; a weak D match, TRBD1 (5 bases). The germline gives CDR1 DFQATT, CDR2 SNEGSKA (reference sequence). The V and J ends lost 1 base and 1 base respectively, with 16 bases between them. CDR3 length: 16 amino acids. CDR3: CSARVGATTANTEAFF. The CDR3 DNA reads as TGCAGTGCTAGAGTCGGGGCGACGACGGCGAACACTGAAGCTTTCTTT.

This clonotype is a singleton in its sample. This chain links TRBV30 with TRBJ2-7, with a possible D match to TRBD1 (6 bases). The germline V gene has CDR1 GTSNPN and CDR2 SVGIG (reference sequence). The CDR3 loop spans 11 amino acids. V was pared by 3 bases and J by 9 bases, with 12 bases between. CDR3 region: CAWRSGEGQYF. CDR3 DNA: TGTGCCTGGAGGTCAGGGGAAGGGCAGTACTTC.

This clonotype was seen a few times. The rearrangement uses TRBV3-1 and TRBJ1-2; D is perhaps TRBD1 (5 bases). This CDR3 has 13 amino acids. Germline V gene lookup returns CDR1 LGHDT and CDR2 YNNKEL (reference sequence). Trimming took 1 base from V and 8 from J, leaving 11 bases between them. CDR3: CASSQGGEEGYTF. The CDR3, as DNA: TGTGCCAGCAGCCAAGGGGGGGAGGAAGGCTACACCTTC.

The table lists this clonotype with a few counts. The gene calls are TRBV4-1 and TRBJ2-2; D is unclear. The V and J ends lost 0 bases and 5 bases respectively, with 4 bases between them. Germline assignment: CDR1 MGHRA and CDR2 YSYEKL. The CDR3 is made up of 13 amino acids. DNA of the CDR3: TGCGCCAGCAGCCAAGATCGGACCGGGGAGCTGTTTTTT. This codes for CASSQDRTGELFF.

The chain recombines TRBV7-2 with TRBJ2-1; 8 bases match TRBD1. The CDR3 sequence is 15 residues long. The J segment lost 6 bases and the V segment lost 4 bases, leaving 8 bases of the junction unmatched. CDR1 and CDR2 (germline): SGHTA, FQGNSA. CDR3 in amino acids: CASSSTGQGRNEQFF. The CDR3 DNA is TGTGCCAGCAGCTCGACAGGACAGGGTCGCAATGAGCAGTTCTTC.

CDR3 loop: CASSAGTPGDTQYF. The CDR3 DNA sequence: TGCGCCAGCAGCGCTGGGACTCCTGGGGATACGCAGTATTTT. J is TRBJ2-3 and V is TRBV5-1; possible D gene TRBD2, 6 bases. In germline, CDR1 is SGHRS, CDR2 YFSETQ. V lost 4 bases to trimming and J lost 6 bases, with 15 bases between them. CDR3 length: 14 residues.

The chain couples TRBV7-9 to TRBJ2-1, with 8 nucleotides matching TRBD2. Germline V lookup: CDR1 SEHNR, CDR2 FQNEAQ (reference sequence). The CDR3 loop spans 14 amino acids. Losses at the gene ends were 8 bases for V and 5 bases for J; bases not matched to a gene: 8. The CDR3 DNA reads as TGTGCCAGCTCCGCGCGGGAGGCCCACAATGAGCAGTTCTTC. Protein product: CASSAREAHNEQFF.

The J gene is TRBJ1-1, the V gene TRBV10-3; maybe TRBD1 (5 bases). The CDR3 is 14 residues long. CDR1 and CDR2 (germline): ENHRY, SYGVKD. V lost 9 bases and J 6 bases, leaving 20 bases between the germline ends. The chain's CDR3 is CAINSRGVGAEAFF. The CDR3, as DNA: TGTGCCATTAACAGTCGGGGGGTGGGAGCTGAAGCTTTCTTT.

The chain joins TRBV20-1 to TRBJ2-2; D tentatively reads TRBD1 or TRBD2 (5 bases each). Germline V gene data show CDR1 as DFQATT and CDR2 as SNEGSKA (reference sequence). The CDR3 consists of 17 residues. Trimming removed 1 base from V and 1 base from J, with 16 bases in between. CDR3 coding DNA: TGCAGTGCTAGAGGGGGTGCTGGGACCCTGAACACCGGGGAGCTGTTTTTT. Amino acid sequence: CSARGGAGTLNTGELFF.

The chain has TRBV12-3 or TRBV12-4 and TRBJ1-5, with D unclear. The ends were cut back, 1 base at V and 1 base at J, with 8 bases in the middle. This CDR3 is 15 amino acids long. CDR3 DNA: TGTGCCAGCAGTTTAGAGGGTAAGAGCAATCAGCCCCAGCATTTT. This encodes CASSLEGKSNQPQHF.

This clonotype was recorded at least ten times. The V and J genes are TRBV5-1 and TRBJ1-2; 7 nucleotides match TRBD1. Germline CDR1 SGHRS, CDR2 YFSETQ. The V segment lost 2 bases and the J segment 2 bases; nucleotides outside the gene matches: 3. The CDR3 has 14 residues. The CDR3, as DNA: TGCGCCAGCAGCTTTGGGACAGCGAACTATGGCTACACCTTC. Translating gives CASSFGTANYGYTF. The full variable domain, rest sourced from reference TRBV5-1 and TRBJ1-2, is KAGVTQTPRYLIKTRGQQVTLSCSPISGHRSVSWYQQTPGQGLQFLFEYFSETQRNKGNFPGRFSGRQFSNSRSEMNVSTLELGDSALYLCASSFGTANYGYTFGSGTRLTVV.